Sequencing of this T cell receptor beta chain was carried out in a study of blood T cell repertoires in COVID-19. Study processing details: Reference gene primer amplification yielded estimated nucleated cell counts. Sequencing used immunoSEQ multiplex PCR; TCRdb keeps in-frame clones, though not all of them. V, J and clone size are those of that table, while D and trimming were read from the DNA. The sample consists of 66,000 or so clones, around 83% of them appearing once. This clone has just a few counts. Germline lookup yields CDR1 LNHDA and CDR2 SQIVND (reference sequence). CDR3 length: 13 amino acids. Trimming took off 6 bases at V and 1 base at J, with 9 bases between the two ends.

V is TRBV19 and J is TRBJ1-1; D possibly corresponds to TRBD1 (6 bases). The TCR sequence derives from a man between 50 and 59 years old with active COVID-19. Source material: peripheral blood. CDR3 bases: TGTGCCAGTAGCCAGACAGGGAACACTGAAGCTTTCTTT. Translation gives CASSQTGNTEAFF.